This T cell receptor (beta chain) was found in a study of blood T cell repertoires in COVID-19. Study information: Researchers got acute and convalescent COVID-19 samples from the United States, Italy and Spain. Nucleic acid was either cDNA or gDNA, and it came from T cells, B-cell-depleted T cells, or PBMCs.

CDR1 and CDR2 from the germline V gene are LNHDA and SQIVND (reference sequence). The V and J ends lost 2 bases and 8 bases respectively, with 10 bases between them. The CDR3 has 13 amino acids. Seattle researchers signed up patients amid active infection and tracked them longitudinally. Original methodology: By means of reference gene primer amplification, nucleated cell counts were estimated. Generated by immunoSEQ multiplex PCR, the TCRdb table keeps only in-frame clones and is missing some. The DNA gave D and trimming, while V, J and clone size come from that table. The table includes approximately 330,000 clones, approximately 90% detected once.

The receptor's source is a man aged 30 to 45 with COVID-19, enrolled during active disease. The chain is built from TRBV19 and TRBJ2-1; tentative D call: TRBD2 (5 bases). The sample comprised peripheral blood. CDR3 coding DNA: TGTGCCAGTAGTATATGGAAGAGGGATGAGCAGTTCTTC. Its translation is CASSIWKRDEQFF.